This T cell receptor beta chain was identified in a study of human T cells and chemical hapten exposure. Study at large: Per-sample TCR yield variation was attributed mainly to small pooled library volume differences. Notes on the study in general: Patch test score rose with PT1 expanded TCR count, significant at thresholds 8, 16 and 32, not 4.

Regarding time point: patch test 2, 6 weeks after DPC sensitization. The treatment denotes: therapeutic diphenylcyclopropenone sensitization with weekly scalp DPC. The starting material, unfractionated whole blood, was used for total RNA extraction. Each cDNA molecule in the library carried unique molecular identifiers. In TCRdb, the RACE reads were re-called with MiXCR into one record per CDR3 protein. Among under 100,000 distinct CDR3 sequences listed, roughly 10% were seen once. In this sample, this clonotype turned up a few times. Antigen: not known. Per germline, CDR1 MNHEY and CDR2 SVGAGI. Trimming at V came to 10 bases and at J to 2 bases, leaving 7 bases not matched to a gene. The CDR3 consists of 13 residues.

The specimen comprised whole blood, sampled in connection with sensitization to the hapten diphenylcyclopropenone (DPC). J is TRBJ2-7 and V is TRBV6-5, with TRBD1 identical over 8 bases. The clonotype was recovered from a woman aged 25 to 39 with alopecia areata. Some clones in this sample may be carry-over from other donors' samples. CDR3 sequence reads: CATARGPAYEQYF. DNA of the CDR3: TGTGCCACCGCCAGGGGGCCTGCCTACGAGCAGTACTTC.